This T cell receptor beta chain emerged from a study of blood T cell repertoires in COVID-19. The data were produced by immunoSEQ multiplex PCR, yet TCRdb's version contains in-frame clones alone and is incomplete. The sample records around 260,000 clones, around nine tenths being singletons. The germline CDR1 and CDR2 sequences are SGDLS and YYNGEE. This CDR3 contains 16 residues. V gave up 6 bases and J gave up 1 base, with 17 bases separating them. The sequenced material came from peripheral blood. The chain joins TRBV9 to TRBJ2-1; D perhaps matches TRBD2 (6 bases). The receptor comes from a woman aged 70-85 years with COVID-19, enrolled during active disease. Here the CDR3 DNA reads TGTGCCAGCACCGTGGGACTTCCGCCTTCCTACAATGAGCAGTTCTTC. Encoded protein: CASTVGLPPSYNEQFF.